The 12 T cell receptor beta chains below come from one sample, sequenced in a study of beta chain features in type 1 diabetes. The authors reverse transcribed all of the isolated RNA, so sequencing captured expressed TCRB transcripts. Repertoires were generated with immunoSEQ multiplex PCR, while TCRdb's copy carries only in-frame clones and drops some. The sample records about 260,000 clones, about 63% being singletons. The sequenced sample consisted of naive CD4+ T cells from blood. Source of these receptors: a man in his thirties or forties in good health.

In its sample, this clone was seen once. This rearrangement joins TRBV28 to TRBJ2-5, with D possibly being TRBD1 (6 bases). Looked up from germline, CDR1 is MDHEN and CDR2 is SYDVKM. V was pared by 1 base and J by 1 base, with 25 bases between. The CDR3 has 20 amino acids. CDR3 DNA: TGTGCCAGCAGTTTATTCGGGTTGGGGGACATCCAAGGACTCCAAGAGACCCAGTACTTC. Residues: CASSLFGLGDIQGLQETQYF.

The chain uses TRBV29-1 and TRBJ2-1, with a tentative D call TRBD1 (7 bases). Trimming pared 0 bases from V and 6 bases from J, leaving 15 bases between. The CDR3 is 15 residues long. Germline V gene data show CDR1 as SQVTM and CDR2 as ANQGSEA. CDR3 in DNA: TGCAGCGTTGAAGATCGAAGACAGGGACTCAATGAGCAGTTCTTC. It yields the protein CSVEDRRQGLNEQFF.

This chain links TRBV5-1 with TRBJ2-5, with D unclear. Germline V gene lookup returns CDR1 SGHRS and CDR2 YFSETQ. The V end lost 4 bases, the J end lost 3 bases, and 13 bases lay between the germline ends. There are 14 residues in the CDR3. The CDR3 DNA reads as TGCGCCAGCAGCACCCCTGACGGAAAAGAGACCCAGTACTTC. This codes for CASSTPDGKETQYF.

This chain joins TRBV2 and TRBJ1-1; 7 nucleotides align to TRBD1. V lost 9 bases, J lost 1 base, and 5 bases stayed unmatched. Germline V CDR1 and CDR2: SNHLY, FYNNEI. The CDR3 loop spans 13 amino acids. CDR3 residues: CASKGQQNTEAFF. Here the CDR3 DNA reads TGTGCCAGTAAGGGACAGCAGAACACTGAAGCTTTCTTT.

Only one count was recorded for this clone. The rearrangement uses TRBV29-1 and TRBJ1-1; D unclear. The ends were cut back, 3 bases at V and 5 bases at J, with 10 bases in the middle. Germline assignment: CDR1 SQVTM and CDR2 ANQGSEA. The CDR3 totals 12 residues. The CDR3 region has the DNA TGCAGCGTTGACTTGCCCGGGACTGAAGCTTTCTTT. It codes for CSVDLPGTEAFF.

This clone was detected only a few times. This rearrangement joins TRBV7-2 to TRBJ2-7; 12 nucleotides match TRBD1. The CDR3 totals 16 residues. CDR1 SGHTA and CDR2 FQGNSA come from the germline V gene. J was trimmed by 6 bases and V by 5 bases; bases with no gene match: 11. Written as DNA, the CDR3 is TGTGCCAGCAGCCGATCTACCGGGACAGGGGGCGGCGAGCAGTACTTC. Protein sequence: CASSRSTGTGGGEQYF.

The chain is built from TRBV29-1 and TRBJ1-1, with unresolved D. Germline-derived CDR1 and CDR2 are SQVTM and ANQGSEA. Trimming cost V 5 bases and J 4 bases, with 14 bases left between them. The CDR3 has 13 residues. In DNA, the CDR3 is TGCAGCGTTTCGGGGTTATTGGGCACTGAAGCTTTCTTT. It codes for CSVSGLLGTEAFF.

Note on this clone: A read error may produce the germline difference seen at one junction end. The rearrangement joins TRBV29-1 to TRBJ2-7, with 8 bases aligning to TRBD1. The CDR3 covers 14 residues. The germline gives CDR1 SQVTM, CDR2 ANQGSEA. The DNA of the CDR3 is TGCAGCGTAGAAGGGACAGGTCGCTCCTACGAGCAGTACTTC. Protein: CSVEGTGRSYEQYF.

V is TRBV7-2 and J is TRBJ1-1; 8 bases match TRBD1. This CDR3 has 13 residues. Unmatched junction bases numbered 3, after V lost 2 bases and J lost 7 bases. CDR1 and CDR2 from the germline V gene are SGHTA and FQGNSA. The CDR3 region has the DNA TGTGCCAGCAGCTTAATTGGACAGGGTGAAGCTTTCTTT. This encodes CASSLIGQGEAFF.

CDR3 region: CASSSSAWNEQFF. CDR3 coding DNA: TGCGCCAGCAGCTCTTCGGCGTGGAATGAGCAGTTCTTC. The V and J genes are TRBV5-1 and TRBJ2-1; D gene ambiguous. Germline V gene data show CDR1 as SGHRS and CDR2 as YFSETQ. CDR3 size: 13 residues. Trimming removed 3 bases from V and 7 bases from J, with 11 bases in between.

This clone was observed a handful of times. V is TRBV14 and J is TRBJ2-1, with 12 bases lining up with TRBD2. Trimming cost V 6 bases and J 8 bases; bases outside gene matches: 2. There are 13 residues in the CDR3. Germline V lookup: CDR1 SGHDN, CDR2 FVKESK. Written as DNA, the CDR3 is TGTGCCAGCAGTCGACTAGCGGGAGATGAGCAGTTCTTC. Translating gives CASSRLAGDEQFF.

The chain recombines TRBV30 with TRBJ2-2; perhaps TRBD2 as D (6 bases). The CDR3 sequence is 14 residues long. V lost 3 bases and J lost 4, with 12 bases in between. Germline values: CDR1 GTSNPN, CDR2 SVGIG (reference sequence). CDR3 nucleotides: TGTGCCTGGAGGGGAGGTAGGAGCACCGGGGAGCTGTTTTTT. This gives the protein CAWRGGRSTGELFF.